These 5 T cell receptor beta chains share one sample of origin, sequenced in a study of blood T cell repertoires in COVID-19. Clones were read by immunoSEQ multiplex PCR, and TCRdb kept only the in-frame ones, dropping some. This sample has over 100,000 clones, with 80% to 90% found just once. Sequencing was carried out using peripheral blood. All receptors come from a man aged 45 to 65 with acute or convalescent COVID-19.

This clone was seen repeatedly, ten times or more. The chain links TRBV28 to TRBJ2-1, with unresolved D. This CDR3 region has 11 residues. Germline-derived CDR1 and CDR2 are MDHEN and SYDVKM. Between the trimmed V and J ends, which lost 4 bases and 4 bases, there was a span of 2 bases. Here the CDR3 DNA reads TGTGCCAGCAGTTCTTACAATGAGCAGTTCTTC. Translation gives CASSSYNEQFF.

This chain uses TRBV7-8 with TRBJ2-1, with D possibly matching TRBD2 (6 bases). The CDR3 is 15 residues long. Germline V gene data show CDR1 as SGHVS and CDR2 as FQNEAQ. V gave up 0 bases and J gave up 7 bases, with 13 bases separating them. The CDR3 is CASSLAGGRWNEQFF. Written as DNA, the CDR3 is TGTGCCAGCAGCTTAGCCGGAGGGAGATGGAATGAGCAGTTCTTC.

The gene calls are TRBV24-1 and TRBJ2-5; 11 bases align to TRBD2. The CDR3 loop spans 13 amino acids. Looked up from germline, CDR1 is KGHDR and CDR2 is SFDVKD. The V gene end was trimmed by 10 bases and the J gene end by 5 bases; junction bases not matched to a gene: 5. The CDR3 DNA follows: TGTGCCACTAGCGGGAGGGGGTTGGAGACCCAGTACTTC. This gives the protein CATSGRGLETQYF.

This chain joins TRBV7-9 and TRBJ2-1; 7 bases are shared with TRBD2. Trimming cost V 1 base and J 10 bases; bases outside gene matches: 4. The germline V gene has CDR1 SEHNR and CDR2 FQNEAQ (reference sequence). The CDR3 covers 13 residues. The CDR3: CASSLVGSGEQFF. The DNA of the CDR3 is TGTGCCAGCAGCTTAGTTGGTAGCGGGGAGCAGTTCTTC.

V is TRBV7-2 and J is TRBJ2-3; TRBD2 might be the D (5 bases). The CDR3 has 14 residues. Trimming cost V 0 bases and J 4 bases, with 8 bases left between them. CDR1 is SGHTA and CDR2 is FQGNSA in the germline V gene. CDR3 in amino acids: CASSLALAPDTQYF. CDR3 sequence (DNA): TGTGCCAGCAGCTTAGCCCTAGCTCCAGATACGCAGTATTTT. Based on the CDR3 plus reference TRBV7-2 and TRBJ2-3, the full variable domain is GAGVSQSPSNKVTEKGKDVELRCDPISGHTALYWYRQSLGQGLEFLIYFQGNSAPDKSGLPSDRFSAERTGGSVSTLTIQRTQQEDSAVYLCASSLALAPDTQYFGPGTRLTVL.